These 3 T cell receptor beta chains share one sample of origin, sequenced in a study of blood T cell repertoires in COVID-19. Assay used: immunoSEQ multiplex PCR; TCRdb lists only in-frame clones, some missing. The sample carries 200,000 or so clones, 75% to 90% recorded once. The sample comprised peripheral blood. The receptor source for this set is a man between 65 and 80 years old with active or convalescent COVID-19.

The sample holds one count of this clone. The gene calls are TRBV7-8 and TRBJ1-5; 7 bases fit TRBD1. CDR1 SGHVS and CDR2 FQNEAQ come from the germline V gene. Trimming took 5 bases from V and 6 from J; bases not matched to a gene: 10. This CDR3 has 15 residues. The CDR3 here is CASSQGTARGQPQHF. In DNA form, the CDR3 reads TGTGCCAGCAGCCAGGGGACAGCGAGGGGTCAGCCCCAGCATTTT.

The gene calls are TRBV10-3 and TRBJ2-1; D remains ambiguous. Germline V gene data show CDR1 as ENHRY and CDR2 as SYGVKD. Trimming took 5 bases from V and 2 from J, leaving 22 bases between them. The CDR3 runs 18 residues. The CDR3 coding sequence is TGTGCCATCAGTTTCCTCCGTGGGTTCAGGAAACCCTACAATGAGCAGTTCTTC. Translation gives CAISFLRGFRKPYNEQFF.

CDR3 coding DNA: TGTGCCAGCAGTTACCGTTCCCGAGGCAGAGACAATGAGCAGTTCTTC. The encoded protein is CASSYRSRGRDNEQFF. The chain couples TRBV6-5 to TRBJ2-1; D is ambiguous. Germline V gene sequence: CDR1 MNHEY, CDR2 SVGAGI. This CDR3 has 16 residues. The V end lost 2 bases, the J end lost 5 bases, and 16 bases lay between the germline ends.